Following are 5 T cell receptor beta chains from one sample sequenced in a study of blood T cell repertoires in COVID-19. Generated by immunoSEQ multiplex PCR, the TCRdb table keeps only in-frame clones and is missing some. The sample contains about 15,000 clones, over 70% of which appear only once. Sequencing input: peripheral blood. These receptors were taken from a man in his 60s with acute or convalescent COVID-19.

The chain joins TRBV7-2 to TRBJ2-1; D is possibly TRBD2 (6 bases). The CDR3 covers 15 residues. CDR1 SGHTA and CDR2 FQGNSA come from the germline V gene. Trimming shortened V by 0 bases and J by 1 base, and 7 bases separated the two germline ends. CDR3 loop: CASSLAEGSYNEQFF. CDR3 sequence (DNA): TGTGCCAGCAGCTTAGCGGAGGGATCCTACAATGAGCAGTTCTTC. Full variable domain (rest looked up from reference TRBV7-2 and TRBJ2-1): GAGVSQSPSNKVTEKGKDVELRCDPISGHTALYWYRQSLGQGLEFLIYFQGNSAPDKSGLPSDRFSAERTGGSVSTLTIQRTQQEDSAVYLCASSLAEGSYNEQFFGPGTRLTVL.

The V gene is TRBV5-1, the J gene TRBJ2-3; 8 nucleotides align to TRBD1. V lost 3 bases, J lost 1 base, and 13 bases stayed unmatched. The CDR3 totals 18 residues. Germline CDR1 reads SGHRS; CDR2 reads YFSETQ. CDR3 sequence reads: CASSSGTFQTGGTDTQYF. In DNA, the CDR3 is TGCGCCAGCAGCTCTGGGACCTTCCAGACAGGGGGCACAGATACGCAGTATTTT.

The gene calls are TRBV4-3 and TRBJ2-3; D is perhaps TRBD2 (5 bases). V was clipped by 0 bases and J by 8 bases, with 9 bases between them. CDR1 LGHNA and CDR2 YSLEER come from the germline V gene. The CDR3 extends over 13 amino acids. CDR3 amino acids: CASSQDLRGTQYF. CDR3 bases: TGCGCCAGCAGCCAAGATCTCCGGGGTACGCAGTATTTT.

V gene TRBV7-2 combines with J gene TRBJ2-7, with D perhaps matching TRBD1 (6 bases). V was trimmed by 5 bases and J by 3 bases, leaving 17 bases between them. In germline, CDR1 is SGHTA, CDR2 FQGNSA. The CDR3 is 15 amino acids. Here the CDR3 reads CASSPGWGRNYEQYF. The CDR3 bases are TGTGCCAGCAGCCCTGGGTGGGGGCGTAACTACGAGCAGTACTTC.

The table lists this clone with a count of one. The chain links TRBV5-1 to TRBJ2-2; 10 bases align to TRBD1. This CDR3 region has 16 residues. Germline V gene lookup returns CDR1 SGHRS and CDR2 YFSETQ. After removal of 3 bases from V and 5 bases from J, the junction contained 7 bases not matched to a gene. DNA for the CDR3: TGCGCCAGCAGCTGGGGGGACAGGGGCCGAACCGGGGAGCTGTTTTTT. This gives the protein CASSWGDRGRTGELFF.